This TCR beta chain derives from a study of T-cell reconstitution after alpha-beta-depleted transplantation in children (dated by TCRdb to about 2016). Background for the entire study: T-cell immune reconstitution after TCRalphabeta/CD19-depleted allogeneic hematopoietic cell transplantation in children was quantitatively tracked in the study by means of TCR repertoire profiling.

This clonotype was observed a few times. The clone's antigen remains unknown. Base qualities are not at hand, and no much larger clone is one base apart. The junction carries 18 bases between V and J, which are trimmed by 6 bases and 8 bases respectively. The CDR3 spans 14 residues, from the cysteine through the phenylalanine. CDR3 DNA is the only sequence kept; it has 42 bases, read in frame from the first base. CDR1 and CDR2 were assigned from the germline V gene as SGHDT and YYEEEE. To prepare the library, PCR was applied. The sequencing machine was an Illumina HiSeq 2500. TCR library preparation used molecular barcoding, with unique molecular identifiers applied to normalize quantification of the TCRbeta repertoire. TCRdb's own reprocessing of the public reads used fastp at Q25 and MiXCR and kept productive beta chains. For every CDR3 protein sequence, its rows merge into one entry that carries the most common genes and DNA. In all, the sample holds approximately 340,000 distinct CDR3 sequences, and about 9.3% of those were seen once. The biggest ten clones account for more than 2% of the sample.

The sequencing here drew on PBMCs from the stem cell graft donor, taken from the stem cell graft. The receptor chain draws on TRBV5-6 and TRBJ2-1, and the D gene may be TRBD2, 6 bases matching. This clonotype originated in a human donor who donated a stem cell graft to a child with acute lymphoblastic leukemia. In nucleotide form, the sequence is TGTGCCAGCAACAGCGGGTGGGGCCGTGATGAGCAGTTCTTC. Translated, this gives CASNSGWGRDEQFF. With the portions outside the CDR3 filled from the reference TRBV5-6 and TRBJ2-1 genes, the complete variable region becomes DAGVTQSPTHLIKTRGQQVTLRCSPKSGHDTVSWYQQALGQGPQFIFQYYEEEERQRGNFPDRFSGHQFPNYSSELNVNALLLGDSALYLCASNSGWGRDEQFFGPGTRLTVL.